The rows below give T cell receptor beta chains drawn from one sample of a study of shared clonotypes between healthy human individuals. Sequencing was performed with immunoSEQ multiplex PCR; in TCRdb, only in-frame clones are kept and a portion is missing. The table has around 530,000 clones, roughly 79% seen once. Sequenced material: PBMCs. The receptors stem from a woman aged 40 to 50 in good health. Some clones in this sample may be carry-over from other donors' samples. CDR3s include the opening cysteine and the closing phenylalanine or tryptophan. The D gene is left open where the match is weak.

J: TRBJ2-1
V: TRBV14
D: TRBD1
DNA: TGTGCCAGCAGCCTCCTAGGACAGGGAGCTCTCAATGAGCAGTTCTTC
CDR3: CASSLLGQGALNEQFF

J: TRBJ1-2
V: TRBV9
D: NA
DNA: TGTGCCAGCAGCCCAAACCCGTGGGCTACTAACTATGGCTACACCTTC
CDR3: CASSPNPWATNYGYTF

J: TRBJ2-1
V: TRBV7-3
D: NA
DNA: TGTGCCAGCAGCCTCGGGACGAAGGGTGAGCAGTTCTTC
CDR3: CASSLGTKGEQFF

J: TRBJ2-2
V: TRBV7-6
D: TRBD2
DNA: TGTGCCAGCAGCTTAGACCCGACTAGCTCCGTCACCGGGGAGCTGTTTTTT
CDR3: CASSLDPTSSVTGELFF

J: TRBJ2-7
V: TRBV6-1
D: NA
DNA: TGTGCCATCAGGCCGAGGGGGAGGGCCTACGAGCAGTACTTC
CDR3: CAIRPRGRAYEQYF

J: TRBJ2-1
V: TRBV7-3
D: TRBD2
DNA: TGTGCCAGCAGCCCGGGCCCTAGCGGGAGTTACAATGAGCAGTTCTTC
CDR3: CASSPGPSGSYNEQFF

J: TRBJ1-2
V: TRBV2
D: NA
DNA: TGTGCCAGCAGTGAGGCAGACTATGGCTACACCTTC
CDR3: CASSEADYGYTF

J: TRBJ1-1
V: TRBV7-2
D: TRBD1
DNA: TGTGCCAGCAGCTTATTATGGACAGGGGCGAACACTGAAGCTTTCTTT
CDR3: CASSLLWTGANTEAFF

J: TRBJ1-5
V: TRBV2
D: TRBD1
DNA: TGTGCCAGCAGTGAAGGGGACAGGAGTCAGCCCCAGCATTTT
CDR3: CASSEGDRSQPQHF

J: TRBJ2-2
V: TRBV27
D: TRBD1
DNA: TGTGCCAGCAGTTTATCGACGGGACAGGGGGCGGGCACCGGGGAGCTGTTTTTT
CDR3: CASSLSTGQGAGTGELFF